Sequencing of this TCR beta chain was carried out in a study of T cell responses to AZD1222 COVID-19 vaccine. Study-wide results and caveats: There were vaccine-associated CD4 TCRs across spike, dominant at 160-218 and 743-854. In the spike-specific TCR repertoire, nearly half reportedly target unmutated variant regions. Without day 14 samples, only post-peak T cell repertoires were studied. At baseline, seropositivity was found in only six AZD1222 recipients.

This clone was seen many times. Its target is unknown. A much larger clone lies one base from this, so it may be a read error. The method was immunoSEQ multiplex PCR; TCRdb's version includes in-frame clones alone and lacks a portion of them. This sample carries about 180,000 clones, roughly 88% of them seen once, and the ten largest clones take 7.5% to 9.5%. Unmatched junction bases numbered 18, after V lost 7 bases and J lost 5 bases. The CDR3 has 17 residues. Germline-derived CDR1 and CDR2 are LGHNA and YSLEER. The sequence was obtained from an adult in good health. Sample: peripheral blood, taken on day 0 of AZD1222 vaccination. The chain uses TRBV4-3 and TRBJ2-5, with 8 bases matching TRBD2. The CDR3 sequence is CASTLGGGGPAWETQYF. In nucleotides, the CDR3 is TGCGCCAGCACTTTGGGGGGCGGGGGGCCGGCATGGGAGACCCAGTACTTC.